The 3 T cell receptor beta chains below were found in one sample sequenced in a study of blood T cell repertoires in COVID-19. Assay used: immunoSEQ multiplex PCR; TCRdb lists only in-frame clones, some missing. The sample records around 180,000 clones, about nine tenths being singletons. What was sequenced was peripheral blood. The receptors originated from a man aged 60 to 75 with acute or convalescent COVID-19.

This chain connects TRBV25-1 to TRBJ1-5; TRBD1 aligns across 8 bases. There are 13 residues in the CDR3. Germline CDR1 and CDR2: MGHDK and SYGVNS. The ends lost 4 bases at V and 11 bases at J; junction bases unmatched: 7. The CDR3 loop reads CASSAGGLGAQHF. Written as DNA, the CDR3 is TGTGCCAGCAGTGCAGGGGGCTTGGGAGCCCAGCATTTT.

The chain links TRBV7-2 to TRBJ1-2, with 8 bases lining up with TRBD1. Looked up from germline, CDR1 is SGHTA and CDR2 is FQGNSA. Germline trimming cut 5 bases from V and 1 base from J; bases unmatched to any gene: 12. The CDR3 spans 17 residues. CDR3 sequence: CASSPQAGTGHNYGYTF. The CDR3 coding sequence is TGTGCCAGCAGCCCCCAAGCCGGGACAGGTCATAACTATGGCTACACCTTC.

CDR3 nucleotide sequence: TGTGCCAGCAGCCCCCCCCCATTCCAAGAGACCCAGTACTTC. It specifies CASSPPPFQETQYF. This chain connects TRBV6-6 to TRBJ2-5; D unresolved. CDR3 length equals 14 residues. V was pared by 6 bases and J by 1 base, with 12 bases between. Germline V gene lookup returns CDR1 MNHNY and CDR2 SVGAGI (reference sequence).